This TCR beta chain was documented in a study of cytomegalovirus exposure and HLA in healthy donors. V shed 1 base and J shed 2 bases, with 14 bases lying between them. The CDR3 runs to 16 residues. In germline, CDR1 is SGHDT, CDR2 YYEEEE. The PCR had 60 Vbeta and 13 Jbeta primers. Libraries were prepared by immunoSEQ multiplex PCR; TCRdb keeps only in-frame clonotypes and omits some of them. The table lists some 150,000 clones, 60% to 85% of them singletons, with less than 3% in the top ten. The sample taken for sequencing was PBMCs. This receptor was obtained from a male donor in good health and CMV-seronegative. The J gene is TRBJ2-3, the V gene TRBV5-6; TRBD1 might be the D (5 bases). The CDR3 protein is CASSLLVQGPTDTQYF. CDR3 DNA sequence: TGTGCCAGCAGCTTGCTTGTTCAGGGTCCCACAGATACGCAGTATTTT. The full variable domain, completed using reference TRBV5-6 and TRBJ2-3, is DAGVTQSPTHLIKTRGQQVTLRCSPKSGHDTVSWYQQALGQGPQFIFQYYEEEERQRGNFPDRFSGHQFPNYSSELNVNALLLGDSALYLCASSLLVQGPTDTQYFGPGTRLTVL.